This T cell receptor (beta chain) was identified in a study of beta chain features in type 1 diabetes. Broader study findings: In type 1 diabetes patients, VDJ junctions had fewer insertions; deletions at these junctions were more frequent.

In this sample, this clone turned up a few times. Its antigen remains unknown. CDR1 is GTSNPN and CDR2 is SVGIG in the germline V gene (reference sequence). The CDR3 length is 13 residues. Trimming cost V 0 bases and J 5 bases, with 10 bases left between them. Since all of the isolated RNA was reverse transcribed, expressed TCRB transcripts were what got sequenced. There were around 3.5 million reads on average in the naive, central memory and regulatory T cell samples. The protocol was immunoSEQ multiplex PCR, while the TCRdb copy is restricted to in-frame clones and leaves out a portion. The sample has 390,000 or so clones, 14% seen once.

The specimen sequenced was naive CD4+ T cells from blood. The receptor comes from a man younger than 40 in good health. The rearrangement joins TRBV30 to TRBJ2-5; D might be TRBD1 (5 bases). The CDR3 region has the DNA TGTGCCTGGAGTGTTAGGGGTACGGAGACCCAGTACTTC. Amino acids: CAWSVRGTETQYF. The complete variable domain, with remaining parts taken from reference TRBV30 and TRBJ2-5, reads SQTIHQWPATLVQPVGSPLSLECTVEGTSNPNLYWYRQAAGRGLQLLFYSVGIGQISSEVPQNLSASRPQDRQFILSSKKLLLSDSGFYLCAWSVRGTETQYFGPGTRLLVL.